Below are 10 T cell receptor beta chains sequenced from a single sample in a study of blood T cells in healthy people across ages. Then a second PCR, running about 6 to 11 cycles, was carried out with a sample-barcoded 5' primer and a J-beta primer mix. TCRdb redid the calling of the 5' RACE reads with MiXCR, one entry per CDR3 protein. The sample carries about 800,000 distinct CDR3 sequences, over 45% recorded once. Material for sequencing was blood. The source of these receptors is a man in his thirties or forties in good health.

This clonotype was counted between two and nine times. The chain is built from TRBV20-1 and TRBJ2-1; perhaps TRBD2 as D (6 bases). The CDR3 is 15 residues long. CDR1 DFQATT and CDR2 SNEGSKA come from the germline V gene (reference sequence). The V gene lost 0 bases and the J gene lost 5 bases, with 14 bases spanning the gap. CDR3 DNA: TGCAGTGCTAGAGAGGCGGGGATCCCCAACAATGAGCAGTTCTTC. Protein sequence: CSAREAGIPNNEQFF.

The chain has TRBV6-1 and TRBJ2-5; TRBD2 agrees at 13 bases. V shed 7 bases, J shed 5 bases, and the junction held 4 bases outside the gene matches. The CDR3 sequence is 14 residues long. Germline CDR1 is MNHNS and CDR2 is SASEGT. The CDR3 coding sequence is TGTGCCAGCAAACTAGCGGGGGGGCTCGAGACCCAGTACTTC. It is translated as CASKLAGGLETQYF.

This clonotype was found a few times. CDR3 in DNA: TGTGCCACCAGCATTAATCAGCCCCAGCATTTT. This translates into CATSINQPQHF. J is TRBJ1-5 and V is TRBV15; no clear D gene. The CDR3 extends over 11 amino acids. V lost 4 bases and J 4 bases, leaving 2 bases between the germline ends. Per germline, CDR1 LNHNV and CDR2 YYDKDF (reference sequence).

The chain joins TRBV28 to TRBJ1-5; TRBD1 agrees at 9 bases. Per the germline V gene, CDR1 is MDHEN and CDR2 is SYDVKM. The junction had 7 bases not matched to a gene; V was cut back by 3 bases and J by 7 bases. This CDR3 is built from 15 residues. The CDR3 nucleotides are TGTGCCAGCAGTTTTGGGACAGGGTTAGGGCAGCCCCAGCATTTT. The encoded protein is CASSFGTGLGQPQHF.

V usage is TRBV29-1 and J usage is TRBJ2-7, with D tentatively TRBD1 (5 bases). Trimming left V 1 base short and J 4 bases short, with 20 bases between. Germline CDR1 is SQVTM and CDR2 is ANQGSEA. CDR3 length: 16 residues. CDR3 sequence: CSVEGNGETARYEQYF. CDR3 bases: TGCAGCGTTGAAGGCAATGGAGAGACAGCTAGATACGAGCAGTACTTC.

V is TRBV6-6 and J is TRBJ1-6, with D unclear. CDR1 and CDR2 from the germline V gene are MNHNY and SVGAGI (reference sequence). The CDR3 has 12 amino acids. V shed 0 bases and J shed 11 bases, with 5 bases lying between them. CDR3 DNA: TGTGCCAGCAGTTACTCCTCGGCACCCCTCCACTTT. Translation: CASSYSSAPLHF.

This clonotype was recorded a few times. The J gene is TRBJ2-7, the V gene TRBV5-1; 8 bases are shared with TRBD2. V trimming: 4 bases; J trimming: 2 bases; junction bases outside the gene matches: 5. This CDR3 region has 14 residues. Germline-derived CDR1 and CDR2 are SGHRS and YFSETQ. This CDR3 is CASSTGLAAYEQYF. CDR3 DNA sequence: TGCGCCAGCAGCACCGGACTAGCAGCCTACGAGCAGTACTTC. Full variable domain (outside the CDR3, taken from reference TRBV5-1 and TRBJ2-7): KAGVTQTPRYLIKTRGQQVTLSCSPISGHRSVSWYQQTPGQGLQFLFEYFSETQRNKGNFPGRFSGRQFSNSRSEMNVSTLELGDSALYLCASSTGLAAYEQYFGPGTRLTVT.

Concerning this clonotype: A much larger clone lies a single base off, so this may be a read error. The chain's CDR3 is CASSLSPIREQYF. DNA of the CDR3: TGTGCCAGCAGCCTATCCCCCATTCGCGAGCAGTACTTC. V gene TRBV3-1 combines with J gene TRBJ2-7; D not certain. V lost 4 bases, J lost 6 bases, and 13 bases lay in between. Looked up from germline, CDR1 is LGHDT and CDR2 is YNNKEL (reference sequence). The CDR3 is made up of 13 amino acids.

This chain connects TRBV29-1 to TRBJ1-1; no clear D. This CDR3 comprises 12 residues. With 6 bases removed from V and 1 base from J, the gap between germline ends came to 9 bases. Germline CDR1 is SQVTM and CDR2 is ANQGSEA. CDR3 amino acids: CSVWTGNTEAFF. The DNA for the CDR3 is TGCAGCGTCTGGACCGGGAACACTGAAGCTTTCTTT.

The rearrangement links TRBV7-2 to TRBJ2-1, with TRBD1 as a possible D gene (6 bases). Trimming cost V 4 bases and J 6 bases, with 22 bases left between them. This CDR3 has 17 residues. Germline lookup yields CDR1 SGHTA and CDR2 FQGNSA. As DNA, the CDR3 is TGTGCCAGCAGCTCCCGGGTGACGGCGCTAGGGGGCAATGAGCAGTTCTTC. This encodes CASSSRVTALGGNEQFF.